This T cell receptor beta chain comes out of a study of blood T cell repertoires in COVID-19. Study information: Collection of acute and convalescent COVID-19 samples took place in the United States, Italy and Spain. The cDNA or gDNA used as material had been derived from T cells, B-cell-depleted T cells, or PBMCs.

Original handling: Estimation of nucleated cell counts was performed using reference gene primer amplification. TCRdb keeps only in-frame clones here, not all; method: immunoSEQ multiplex PCR. The D gene and trimming were derived from the DNA, and the V and J assignments and clone size from that table. This table has about 180,000 clones, about 86% appearing once. With 4 bases removed from V and 1 base from J, the gap between germline ends came to 13 bases. Germline V gene data show CDR1 as KGHSH and CDR2 as LQKENI. The CDR3 is made up of 15 amino acids. Sequenced sample: peripheral blood. The receptor was derived from a man between 65 and 80 years old with active or convalescent COVID-19. This chain uses TRBV18 with TRBJ1-2, with D perhaps matching TRBD1 (6 bases). The CDR3 sequence is CASSLRTEFNYGYTF. CDR3 DNA: TGTGCCAGCTCACTAAGGACAGAATTTAACTATGGCTACACCTTC.